The source of this T cell receptor (beta chain) is a study of shared clonotypes between healthy human individuals. About the research overall: Three plates were used per donor for CD4 naive, three for CD4 memory, two for CD8 naive and one for CD8 memory. Points from the study as a whole: Non-shared clonotypes had lower generation probabilities than those shared by all four donors.

Regarding this clone: Its antigen remains unidentified.

The CDR3 covers 16 residues. Per the germline V gene, CDR1 is SGHAT and CDR2 is FQNNGV. V lost 3 bases to trimming and J lost 6 bases, with 17 bases between them. Over several immunoSEQ plates, each subset's genomic DNA was distributed in even portions. Libraries were prepared by immunoSEQ multiplex PCR; TCRdb keeps only in-frame clonotypes and omits some of them. Among roughly 2 million clones listed, around 95% were seen once. V and J are TRBV11-2 and TRBJ2-2; D may be TRBD1 (6 bases). This TCR came from a young man in good health. Material for sequencing was naive CD4+ T cells sorted from blood. Described subset: CD45RA+ positively selected. This chain's CDR3 is CASSFQGAGAAGELFF. Written as DNA, the CDR3 is TGTGCCAGCAGCTTCCAAGGTGCAGGGGCGGCCGGGGAGCTGTTTTTT.